This T cell receptor (beta chain) originates from a study of cytomegalovirus exposure and HLA in healthy donors. General study points: Later on, analysis showed that most CMV-associated TCR beta chains appeared to be HLA-restricted. It was reportedly the case that the classifier diagnosed cytomegalovirus status with high specificity and sensitivity. Earlier analysis found most TCR beta V segments productive about 87% or about 30% of the time.

On this clone itself: The antigen remains undetermined.

The PCR was carried out with 60 Vbeta primers and 13 Jbeta primers. Only in-frame clones appear in the TCRdb table, and some are missing; sequencing was by immunoSEQ multiplex PCR. Of about 100,000 clones listed, around 73% are singletons. The sequenced sample consisted of PBMCs. This sequence was found in a woman in her sixties or seventies in good health and CMV-seronegative.

The CDR3 nucleotides read TGTGCCAGCAGCTCGGGACTCCACAATGAGCAGTTCTTC. Amino acids: CASSSGLHNEQFF. V and J are TRBV7-2 and TRBJ2-1, with D possibly matching TRBD2 (6 bases). The CDR3 runs 13 residues. In germline, CDR1 is SGHTA, CDR2 FQGNSA. Between the trimmed V and J ends, which lost 4 bases and 5 bases, there was a span of 9 bases.